The 16 T cell receptor beta chains presented below share a single source sample, sequenced in a study of blood T cell repertoires in COVID-19. The data were produced by immunoSEQ multiplex PCR, yet TCRdb's version contains in-frame clones alone and is incomplete. The repertoire has some 180,000 clones, roughly 84% of them found once; the top ten carry roughly 13%. The sample consisted of peripheral blood. Receptor source: a human donor in a cohort sampled during active COVID-19.

Only a few counts were recorded for this clone. The chain recombines TRBV27 with TRBJ1-5, with 11 bases aligning to TRBD1. CDR1 MNHEY and CDR2 SMNVEV come from the germline V gene (reference sequence). This CDR3 region has 15 residues. Trimming removed 6 bases from V and 4 bases from J; junction bases left unmatched: 5. The CDR3 DNA follows: TGTGCCAGCAGCACGGGACAGGGGGTGAATCAGCCCCAGCATTTT. It is translated as CASSTGQGVNQPQHF.

This clone was seen a single time. The chain links TRBV6-5 to TRBJ2-7, with TRBD2 matching over 7 bases. CDR1 is MNHEY, CDR2 SVGAGI, per germline. The CDR3 contains 14 residues. V lost 8 bases and J lost 7; bases outside the gene matches: 14. As DNA, the CDR3 is TGTGCCAGCCGCCCGGGGAGGGAGAAGGGTGAGCAGTACTTC. Encoded protein: CASRPGREKGEQYF.

DNA for the CDR3: TGTGCCAGCAGTTTATCTTGGCGGGTCCCTTTAAAGCAGTACTTC. It translates to CASSLSWRVPLKQYF. The rearrangement uses TRBV27 and TRBJ2-7, with D possibly TRBD2 on 5 matching bases. The CDR3 extends over 15 amino acids. Trimming stripped 0 bases from V and 8 bases from J, with 17 bases between. Germline values: CDR1 MNHEY, CDR2 SMNVEV (reference sequence).

The rearrangement uses TRBV27 and TRBJ2-7; maybe TRBD1 (7 bases). The germline V gene encodes CDR1 MNHEY and CDR2 SMNVEV (reference sequence). The CDR3 extends over 14 amino acids. Trimming stripped 4 bases from V and 2 bases from J, with 12 bases between. CDR3 protein: CASSSGGYPYEQYF. In DNA form, the CDR3 reads TGTGCCAGCAGTTCAGGGGGGTACCCCTACGAGCAGTACTTC.

This clone was detected only once. V and J are TRBV4-1 and TRBJ1-2, with a weak D call TRBD1 (6 bases). The CDR3 extends over 15 amino acids. CDR1 and CDR2 (germline): MGHRA, YSYEKL. V lost 1 base, J lost 8 bases, and 17 bases lay in between. The CDR3 sequence: CASSQGLSGVGGYTF. CDR3 sequence (DNA): TGCGCCAGCAGCCAAGGGCTCTCAGGGGTAGGAGGCTACACCTTC.

The chain joins TRBV20-1 to TRBJ2-7, with D possibly being TRBD1 (5 bases). The CDR3 loop spans 14 amino acids. CDR1 and CDR2 (germline): DFQATT, SNEGSKA (reference sequence). Trimming removed 3 bases from V and 6 bases from J, with 18 bases in between. In nucleotides, the CDR3 is TGCAGTGCTAGTAACACAGGCCCGAGTCTCGAGCAGTACTTC. It is translated as CSASNTGPSLEQYF.

This clone was counted a single time. This chain joins TRBV5-5 and TRBJ2-7; 7 bases agree with TRBD1. V dropped 4 bases and J dropped 3; count of bases not matched to a gene: 7. The CDR3 is made up of 14 amino acids. Germline assignment: CDR1 SGHKS and CDR2 YYEKEE (reference sequence). CDR3 protein: CASSSRDRDYEQYF. For the CDR3, the DNA is TGTGCCAGCAGCAGCCGGGACAGAGACTACGAGCAGTACTTC.

This chain connects TRBV4-1 to TRBJ2-1; 7 nucleotides align to TRBD2. Germline values: CDR1 MGHRA, CDR2 YSYEKL. V dropped 2 bases and J dropped 15; count of bases not matched to a gene: 13. CDR3 size: 14 residues. The CDR3 region is CASSQTTSPTKAFF. The CDR3 DNA follows: TGCGCCAGCAGCCAAACGACTAGCCCAACGAAGGCGTTCTTC.

This rearrangement joins TRBV29-1 to TRBJ2-5; 7 bases align to TRBD1. V shed 4 bases and J 7 bases; nucleotides not matched to a gene: 12. This CDR3 has 14 residues. Germline CDR1 and CDR2: SQVTM and ANQGSEA. The CDR3 DNA sequence: TGCAGCGTTGTGGACAGGAGTCCCGTAGCGACCCAGTACTTC. This encodes CSVVDRSPVATQYF.

This chain links TRBV28 with TRBJ1-6; unclear D gene. Germline V lookup: CDR1 MDHEN, CDR2 SYDVKM. The CDR3 extends over 14 amino acids. V lost 6 bases and J lost 9, with 15 bases in between. The CDR3 reads CASRGSGRISPLHF. The DNA of the CDR3 is TGTGCCAGCAGGGGGTCGGGGAGGATTTCACCCCTCCACTTT.

The chain couples TRBV7-9 to TRBJ1-2; 8 bases match TRBD1. Germline V lookup: CDR1 SEHNR, CDR2 FQNEAQ (reference sequence). CDR3 length: 13 amino acids. V gave up 10 bases and J gave up 4 bases; unmatched junction bases: 8. CDR3 nucleotide sequence: TGTGCCATAATTATAGGACAGGGCTATGGCTACACCTTC. Amino acid sequence: CAIIIGQGYGYTF.

The rearrangement links TRBV5-6 to TRBJ2-1; tentative D call: TRBD2 (7 bases). Per the germline V gene, CDR1 is SGHDT and CDR2 is YYEEEE. This CDR3 is 15 amino acids long. V gave up 4 bases and J gave up 4 bases, with 15 bases separating them. CDR3 sequence (DNA): TGTGCCAGCAGCATTCGGGGGGCGGGTTACAATGAGCAGTTCTTC. Translating it yields CASSIRGAGYNEQFF.

V usage is TRBV24-1 and J usage is TRBJ2-3, with 12 bases lining up with TRBD2. The CDR3 length is 16 residues. J was trimmed by 4 bases and V by 4 bases; bases with no gene match: 5. Germline CDR1 reads KGHDR; CDR2 reads SFDVKD. The CDR3 nucleotides read TGTGCCACCAGTGACAGACTAGCGGGAGTCTCAGATACGCAGTATTTT. Amino acids: CATSDRLAGVSDTQYF.

The chain couples TRBV27 to TRBJ2-4; the match to TRBD2 covers 7 bases. Germline lookup yields CDR1 MNHEY and CDR2 SMNVEV (reference sequence). The length of the CDR3 is 15 residues. With 6 bases clipped from V and 0 bases from J, the junction kept 5 bases outside the gene matches. CDR3 sequence (DNA): TGTGCCAGCAGCCCAGCGGGACTAGCCAAAAACATTCAGTACTTC. It is translated as CASSPAGLAKNIQYF.

This clone has a handful of counts. The chain recombines TRBV6-6 with TRBJ1-3; D perhaps matches TRBD1 (5 bases). This CDR3 has 15 residues. V gave up 5 bases and J gave up 0 bases, with 11 bases separating them. From germline, CDR1 is MNHNY and CDR2 SVGAGI (reference sequence). CDR3 in amino acids: CASSPRQISGNTIYF. The CDR3 nucleotides are TGTGCCAGCAGTCCAAGACAGATCTCTGGAAACACCATATATTTT.

This clone was seen a handful of times. In nucleotides, the CDR3 is TGTGCCAGCAGTCCTGTTGGGAGGGGGAACTATGGCTACACCTTC. This encodes CASSPVGRGNYGYTF. The rearrangement uses TRBV27 and TRBJ1-2; D is possibly TRBD1 (6 bases). The V gene lost 5 bases and the J gene lost 2 bases, with 15 bases spanning the gap. There are 15 residues in the CDR3. Germline V gene data show CDR1 as MNHEY and CDR2 as SMNVEV (reference sequence).